This T cell receptor (beta chain) emerged from a study of control samples from healthy donors and cancer patients. The repertoire was sequenced with immunoSEQ multiplex PCR; TCRdb's copy has only in-frame clones and lacks some. The sample includes about 130,000 clones, 75% to 95% of them seen just once. This clone showed up just once. The sequencing sample was made of blood. The receptor was derived from a man aged 40-49 years in good health.

DNA of the CDR3: TGTGCCAGCAGTGAATTCGTCGGGGGGATTACTAATGAAAAACTGTTTTTT. It is translated as CASSEFVGGITNEKLFF. The J gene is TRBJ1-4, the V gene TRBV25-1, with D perhaps matching TRBD1 (5 bases). Germline CDR1 MGHDK, CDR2 SYGVNS. Trimming took off 1 base at V and 2 bases at J, with 14 bases between the two ends. The length of the CDR3 is 17 residues.